The rows below give T cell receptor beta chains drawn from one sample of a study of cytomegalovirus exposure and HLA in healthy donors. Clones were read by immunoSEQ multiplex PCR, and TCRdb kept only the in-frame ones, dropping some. Found here are about 130,000 clones, around 80% of them singletons; the top ten hold roughly 2.5%. Sequencing was performed on PBMCs. The receptors derive from a man aged 50-59 years in good health and CMV-seronegative. CDR3s include the opening cysteine and the closing phenylalanine or tryptophan. Each record gives: J gene, V gene, D gene, CDR3 DNA, CDR3 protein. A D gene is named only where the DNA matches it firmly.

>TRBJ2-1|TRBV30|TRBD1
TGTGCCTGGAGCGGGACAGTCCAGTTCTTC
CAWSGTVQFF
>TRBJ1-2|TRBV6-1|.
TGTGCCATCACGACGGGGATTGATGGCTACACCTTC
CAITTGIDGYTF
>TRBJ2-5|TRBV5-1|.
TGCGCCAGCAGCACCGGAACGGGGGAAGAGACCCAGTACTTC
CASSTGTGEETQYF
>TRBJ1-3|TRBV30|TRBD1
TGTGCCTGGAGTGCACGGACAGGCTTCTCTGGAAACACCATATATTTT
CAWSARTGFSGNTIYF
>TRBJ1-5|TRBV28|.
TGTGCCAGCAGTTTTGGCAGGAGCAATCAGCCCCAGCATTTT
CASSFGRSNQPQHF
>TRBJ2-5|TRBV5-8|TRBD2
TGTGCCAGCAGCTTGGGAGGACTAGCGGGGGGTAAAGAGACCCAGTACTTC
CASSLGGLAGGKETQYF
>TRBJ2-3|TRBV4-1|TRBD1
TGCGCCAGCAGCCCGGACAGGGGCCTCGATACGCAGTATTTT
CASSPDRGLDTQYF
>TRBJ1-1|TRBV7-2|.
TGTGCCAGCAGCTTAGAGCTCATAGGGAGAGCTTTCTTT
CASSLELIGRAFF
>TRBJ2-7|TRBV6-5|.
TGTGCCAGCAGCCCCCGACGGGGGTCCGCCGAGCAGTACTTC
CASSPRRGSAEQYF
>TRBJ2-3|TRBV7-3|TRBD2
TGTGCCAGCAGCTCCGACCAAGCGGGAGGTTCAGCAGATACGCAGTATTTT
CASSSDQAGGSADTQYF
>TRBJ1-1|TRBV7-8|.
TGTACCAGCAGCCCACAAACAGTGAACACTGAAGCTTTCTTT
CTSSPQTVNTEAFF